Below are 19 T cell receptor beta chains sequenced from a single sample in a study of Ad26.COV2.S vaccination and SARS-CoV-2 variants. Stated treatment: some 20 received Ad26.COV2.S at low or high dose, single or two shots; about 5 received placebo; per-sample allocation not given. Day 63 following the first vaccine or placebo injection was when the samples were taken. The method was immunoSEQ multiplex PCR; TCRdb's version includes in-frame clones alone and lacks a portion of them. The table shows approximately 400,000 clones, with roughly 85% occurring only once. The sequenced sample was peripheral blood, obtained in a trial of Ad26.COV2.S vaccine versus placebo. These receptors were collected from a person between 18 and 65 years old who received the Ad26.COV2.S COVID-19 vaccine or a placebo.

The CDR3, as DNA: TGTGCCAGCAGGGGACGCGGCTATCAACCCCACGAGCAGTACTTC. Protein: CASRGRGYQPHEQYF. The V call is TRBV7-9, the J call TRBJ2-7; D possibly matches TRBD1 or TRBD2 (5 bases each). The CDR3 spans 15 residues. Trimming took off 6 bases at V and 5 bases at J, with 20 bases between the two ends. Germline CDR1 and CDR2: SEHNR and FQNEAQ (reference sequence).

This sequence joins TRBV12-3 or TRBV12-4 and TRBJ1-1; no definite D call. V lost 7 bases and J lost 0, with 9 bases in between. This CDR3 contains 13 residues. The CDR3 is CASTPNMNTEAFF. The CDR3 nucleotides read TGTGCCAGCACCCCCAACATGAACACTGAAGCTTTCTTT.

This clone was seen only once. The chain carries TRBV10-3 and TRBJ1-1, with D possibly being TRBD1 (5 bases). The CDR3 length is 15 residues. V was shortened by 3 bases and J by 3 bases, with 14 bases between the two germline ends. Looked up from germline, CDR1 is ENHRY and CDR2 is SYGVKD. The CDR3 DNA is TGTGCCATCAGTGAAGGATGGGGGGAGGACACTGAAGCTTTCTTT. It encodes CAISEGWGEDTEAFF.

The chain uses TRBV6-2 or TRBV6-3 and TRBJ2-7; 9 bases are a match to TRBD2. This CDR3 is built from 15 residues. Germline V gene lookup returns CDR1 MNHEY and CDR2 SVGEGT. Losses at the gene ends were 2 bases for V and 1 base for J; bases not matched to a gene: 3. CDR3 coding DNA: TGTGCCAGCAGTTACGAAGCGGGGGGTTCCTACGAGCAGTACTTC. Translated, it gives CASSYEAGGSYEQYF.

The V and J genes are TRBV4-3 and TRBJ2-5, with D perhaps matching TRBD1 or TRBD2 (6 bases each). Germline CDR1 is LGHNA and CDR2 is YSLEER. CDR3 size: 17 residues. Between the trimmed V and J ends, which lost 2 bases and 7 bases, there was a span of 23 bases. The CDR3, as DNA: TGCGCCAGCAGCCAAAGTCGGAGGGGGGACTTCTCACGGACCCAGTACTTC. It translates to CASSQSRRGDFSRTQYF.

V and J are TRBV5-1 and TRBJ1-1, with D maybe TRBD1 (5 bases). The CDR3 has 14 amino acids. CDR1 and CDR2 (germline): SGHRS, YFSETQ. The V and J ends lost 5 bases and 3 bases respectively, with 14 bases between them. The CDR3 nucleotides read TGCGCCAGCAGTTCCAGGGAAACGTACACTGAAGCTTTCTTT. Translating it yields CASSSRETYTEAFF.

This clone was seen only a few times. The J gene is TRBJ2-7, the V gene TRBV7-9; D not resolved. V lost 5 bases to trimming and J lost 2 bases, with 16 bases between them. The CDR3 totals 15 residues. Germline V gives CDR1 SEHNR, CDR2 FQNEAQ (reference sequence). The CDR3 nucleotides are TGTGCCAGCAGCGCCGGAGCAGTTTGGGCCTACGAGCAGTACTTC. It is translated as CASSAGAVWAYEQYF.

The genes are TRBV6-1 and TRBJ1-3; D remains ambiguous. Trimming removed 2 bases at V and 2 bases at J, with 4 bases between. CDR3 size: 13 residues. Per germline, CDR1 MNHNS and CDR2 SASEGT. Written as DNA, the CDR3 is TGTGCCAGCAGTGAAAACCCTGGAAACACCATATATTTT. Amino acid sequence: CASSENPGNTIYF.

CDR3 bases: TGTGCCAGCAGTTCACTTTCGGGGGTGAGCAATCAGCCCCAGCATTTT. Translation: CASSSLSGVSNQPQHF. The chain recombines TRBV6-5 with TRBJ1-5, with a possible D match to TRBD1 (5 bases). The CDR3 runs to 16 residues. The germline V and J ends were trimmed by 4 bases and 1 base, with 14 bases remaining between them. Germline-derived CDR1 and CDR2 are MNHEY and SVGAGI.

This chain connects TRBV6-5 to TRBJ2-1; tentatively, D is TRBD1 or TRBD2 (5 bases each). CDR3 length: 15 amino acids. Germline CDR1 and CDR2: MNHEY and SVGAGI. V was cut by 2 bases and J by 4 bases, with 12 bases left in between. The CDR3 nucleotides read TGTGCCAGCAGTTACAACGGGGCGCAATACAATGAGCAGTTCTTC. It is translated as CASSYNGAQYNEQFF.

This clone occurred a few times. The chain is built from TRBV4-3 and TRBJ1-1; the D gene is possibly TRBD1 (6 bases). Germline lookup yields CDR1 LGHNA and CDR2 YSLEER. The CDR3 runs to 15 residues. Trimming shortened V by 5 bases and J by 0 bases, and 13 bases separated the two germline ends. DNA for the CDR3: TGCGCCAGCAGCGTACAGGGAGGAGTGAACACTGAAGCTTTCTTT. Its translation: CASSVQGGVNTEAFF.

This clone was recorded once. This sequence joins TRBV7-2 and TRBJ2-1, with TRBD2 as a possible D gene (6 bases). Germline loops: CDR1 SGHTA, CDR2 FQGNSA. V lost 4 bases and J 5 bases, leaving 15 bases between the germline ends. The CDR3 has 15 residues. The CDR3 bases are TGTGCCAGCAGCTCCAGACTAGTGAGGGACAATGAGCAGTTCTTC. Translating gives CASSSRLVRDNEQFF.

V gene TRBV6-5 combines with J gene TRBJ2-7; TRBD2 agrees at 7 bases. The junction had 11 bases not matched to a gene; V was cut back by 0 bases and J by 6 bases. CDR1 is MNHEY, CDR2 SVGAGI, per germline. The CDR3 runs to 16 residues. The chain's CDR3 is CASSYSMGLKTSEQYF. The CDR3 DNA is TGTGCCAGCAGTTACTCGATGGGACTAAAGACCTCCGAGCAGTACTTC.

This chain uses TRBV11-2 with TRBJ2-6; 8 positions agree with TRBD2. With V trimmed by 5 bases and J by 2 bases, 8 bases remained unmatched. Germline V CDR1 and CDR2: SGHAT, FQNNGV. CDR3 length: 17 amino acids. CDR3 sequence (DNA): TGTGCCAGCAGCCTTCAACGGGGGGGTACTGGGGCCAACGTCCTGACTTTC. Encoded protein: CASSLQRGGTGANVLTF.

V is TRBV5-1 and J is TRBJ1-2; 11 bases fit TRBD1. V was clipped by 6 bases and J by 4 bases; unmatched bases: 5. Germline V gene data show CDR1 as SGHRS and CDR2 as YFSETQ. The CDR3 covers 14 residues. The CDR3, as DNA: TGCGCCAGCAACCCGGGACAGGGGGGCTATGGCTACACCTTC. It translates to CASNPGQGGYGYTF.

The rearrangement uses TRBV30 and TRBJ1-6; unclear D gene. Germline V gene lookup returns CDR1 GTSNPN and CDR2 SVGIG (reference sequence). Deletions cut 0 bases from V and 11 bases from J, with 8 bases between. There are 12 residues in the CDR3. Here the CDR3 DNA reads TGTGCCTGGAGTGTCCGGTTGCCACCCCTCCACTTT. Its translation is CAWSVRLPPLHF. The variable domain in full, completed from reference TRBV30 and TRBJ1-6, reads SQTIHQWPATLVQPVGSPLSLECTVEGTSNPNLYWYRQAAGRGLQLLFYSVGIGQISSEVPQNLSASRPQDRQFILSSKKLLLSDSGFYLCAWSVRLPPLHFGNGTRLTVT.

The genes are TRBV19 and TRBJ1-6; no clear D gene. With 0 bases removed from V and 7 bases from J, the gap between germline ends came to 4 bases. The CDR3 length is 13 residues. Germline V CDR1 and CDR2: LNHDA, SQIVND (reference sequence). Here the CDR3 DNA reads TGTGCCAGTAGTATAGAGACCAATTCACCCCTCCACTTT. Protein product: CASSIETNSPLHF. The variable domain in full, completed from reference TRBV19 and TRBJ1-6, reads DGGITQSPKYLFRKEGQNVTLSCEQNLNHDAMYWYRQDPGQGLRLIYYSQIVNDFQKGDIAEGYSVSREKKESFPLTVTSAQKNPTAFYLCASSIETNSPLHFGNGTRLTVT.

This rearrangement joins TRBV15 to TRBJ2-3; D is perhaps TRBD2 (6 bases). The germline V and J ends were trimmed by 4 bases and 4 bases, with 15 bases remaining between them. This CDR3 comprises 15 residues. Germline-derived CDR1 and CDR2 are LNHNV and YYDKDF (reference sequence). The CDR3 loop reads CATSKAGPLADTQYF. CDR3 in DNA: TGTGCCACCAGCAAGGCGGGGCCCCTCGCAGATACGCAGTATTTT.

V is TRBV4-1 and J is TRBJ1-1, with a possible D match to TRBD1 (6 bases). Germline lookup yields CDR1 MGHRA and CDR2 YSYEKL. V lost 0 bases, J lost 1 base, and 12 bases lay in between. The CDR3 covers 16 residues. The CDR3 region is CASSQDSDRKNTEAFF. The CDR3 region has the DNA TGCGCCAGCAGCCAAGATTCGGACAGAAAGAACACTGAAGCTTTCTTT.